These T cell receptor beta chains were read from a single sample in a study of somatic mutations in cytotoxic T cells in rheumatoid arthritis. Measured with immunoSEQ multiplex PCR; TCRdb has only the in-frame clones, and not every one. The table shows 20,000 to 25,000 clones, with roughly 80% occurring only once. Sequenced: CD8+ T cells sorted from blood. All receptors derive from an adult with rheumatoid arthritis. Both conserved end residues are part of each CDR3. A D gene is named only where the DNA matches it firmly. The listing skips clone size in some rows; elsewhere it reads once, few, many or a size class.

V	size	D	J	CDR3	DNA
TRBV6-1	few	TRBD1	TRBJ2-3	CASSEGKGAADTQYF	TGTGCCAGCAGTGAAGGAAAGGGGGCGGCAGATACGCAGTATTTT
TRBV13	NA	NA	TRBJ2-7	CASSTNRDYEQYF	TGTGCCAGCAGCACCAACAGGGATTACGAGCAGTACTTC
TRBV29-1	once	TRBD1	TRBJ1-3	CSVEEWTGHGNTIYF	TGCAGCGTTGAAGAGTGGACAGGGCACGGAAACACCATATATTTT
TRBV29-1	NA	NA	TRBJ2-1	CSVRLSTVNEQFF	TGCAGCGTCAGATTGAGCACGGTCAATGAGCAGTTCTTC
TRBV5-4	NA	TRBD2	TRBJ2-1	CASSLPPTSGGRGEQFF	TGTGCCAGCAGCCTCCCACCTACTAGCGGGGGGCGTGGTGAGCAGTTCTTC
TRBV6-4	NA	NA	TRBJ2-2	CASSDSGTGELFF	TGTGCCAGCAGTGACTCGGGTACCGGGGAGCTGTTTTTT
TRBV7-9	NA	NA	TRBJ1-2	CASSSSLRDYGYTF	TGTGCCAGCAGCTCGTCCTTAAGGGACTATGGCTACACCTTC
TRBV4-1	NA	NA	TRBJ1-2	CASSQEFGQFYGYTF	TGCGCCAGCAGCCAAGAATTCGGGCAGTTCTATGGCTACACCTTC
TRBV12-5	NA	NA	TRBJ1-2	CASGFERTSRGYGYTF	TGTGCTAGTGGTTTCGAGCGGACATCTCGTGGCTATGGCTACACCTTC
TRBV15	NA	NA	TRBJ1-1	CATSRDDRGAFF	TGTGCCACCAGCAGAGATGACCGGGGAGCTTTCTTT
TRBV6-6	NA	NA	TRBJ1-2	CASRGPHGGYGYTF	TGTGCCAGTCGGGGTCCCCACGGTGGATATGGCTACACCTTC
TRBV6-1	once	NA	TRBJ1-2	CATLGGYTYYGYTF	TGTGCCACCTTGGGTGGGTACACTTACTATGGCTACACCTTC
TRBV27	NA	TRBD2	TRBJ2-4	CASSLMTSGGIQYF	TGTGCCAGCAGTTTGATGACTAGCGGGGGGATTCAGTACTTC
TRBV6-5	NA	TRBD1	TRBJ1-2	CASSFDRGYGYTF	TGTGCCAGCAGTTTCGACAGGGGCTATGGCTACACCTTC
TRBV7-2	NA	TRBD2	TRBJ2-7	CASSLGDPSGPAYEQYF	TGTGCCAGCAGCTTGGGCGACCCTAGCGGGCCCGCCTACGAGCAGTACTTC
TRBV5-5	NA	TRBD1	TRBJ1-1	CASRYGQGLAYEAFF	TGTGCCAGCAGATATGGACAGGGGCTTGCCTATGAAGCTTTCTTT
TRBV29-1	NA	NA	TRBJ1-4	CSVEVVGSNEKLFF	TGCAGCGTTGAAGTTGTAGGGTCTAATGAAAAACTGTTTTTT
TRBV13	NA	NA	TRBJ2-1	CASSHLSGTTQFF	TGTGCCAGCAGCCACCTATCCGGGACAACCCAGTTCTTC
TRBV4-1	NA	NA	TRBJ1-1	CASSQVVGAGLNTEAFF	TGCGCCAGCAGCCAAGTCGTCGGGGCGGGTTTGAACACTGAAGCTTTCTTT
TRBV10-2	NA	NA	TRBJ2-1	CASSESGTGGNEQFF	TGCGCCAGCAGTGAAAGCGGGACAGGCGGGAATGAGCAGTTCTTC
TRBV7-9	NA	NA	TRBJ2-1	CASSGRQDNEQFF	TGTGCCAGCAGCGGACGACAGGACAATGAGCAGTTCTTC
TRBV11-2	NA	NA	TRBJ1-2	CASSLEARVHGYTF	TGTGCCAGCAGCTTAGAGGCCAGGGTCCATGGCTACACCTTC
TRBV4-3	medium-sized	NA	TRBJ1-2	CASSQEGHFVGYTF	TGCGCCAGCAGCCAAGAAGGACACTTTGTTGGCTACACCTTC
TRBV4-1	NA	NA	TRBJ1-5	CASSPDGIQPQHF	TGCGCCAGCAGTCCGGACGGGATTCAGCCCCAGCATTTT
TRBV29-1	NA	NA	TRBJ2-5	CSVARADQETQYF	TGCAGCGTCGCAAGGGCCGATCAAGAGACCCAGTACTTC
TRBV7-9	NA	NA	TRBJ1-1	CASSLGRGEAFF	TGTGCCAGCAGCTTAGGCCGTGGGGAAGCTTTCTTT
TRBV4-1	NA	NA	TRBJ1-1	CASSQVQRNTEAFF	TGCGCCAGCAGCCAAGTCCAGAGGAACACTGAAGCTTTCTTT
TRBV29-1	NA	NA	TRBJ2-3	CSVESDTQYF	TGCAGCGTTGAATCAGATACGCAGTATTTT
TRBV6-5	NA	NA	TRBJ2-7	CASSYLREQYF	TGTGCCAGCAGTTACCTGAGGGAGCAGTACTTC
TRBV27	NA	NA	TRBJ2-1	CASSLRDWYNEQFF	TGTGCCAGCAGTCTACGGGACTGGTACAATGAGCAGTTCTTC
TRBV7-9	once	NA	TRBJ1-6	CASSLAPINSPLHF	TGTGCCAGCAGCTTAGCGCCGATTAATTCACCCCTCCACTTT
TRBV6-5	NA	NA	TRBJ1-2	CASSSGGDGYTF	TGTGCCAGCAGTTCGGGAGGGGATGGCTACACCTTC
TRBV10-3	NA	TRBD2	TRBJ2-7	CAISERGGEQYF	TGTGCCATCAGTGAGCGGGGGGGGGAGCAGTACTTC
TRBV11-3	NA	TRBD1	TRBJ2-7	CASSSRTGPPYEQYF	TGTGCCAGCAGCTCTCGGACAGGGCCCCCTTACGAGCAGTACTTC
TRBV19	NA	TRBD1	TRBJ1-5	CASRRQGASQPQHF	TGTGCCAGTAGACGACAGGGGGCTAGTCAGCCCCAGCATTTT
TRBV21-1	NA	NA	TRBJ1-5	CASSKARDHNQPQHF	TGTGCCAGCAGCAAAGCCAGGGACCACAATCAGCCCCAGCATTTT
TRBV4-1	NA	TRBD2	TRBJ2-5	CASSLAGGETQYF	TGCGCCAGCAGCCTAGCGGGGGGGGAGACCCAGTACTTC
TRBV5-6	NA	NA	TRBJ2-4	CASSSEQGEYIQYF	TGTGCCAGCAGCTCCGAACAGGGAGAATACATTCAGTACTTC
TRBV2	NA	NA	TRBJ2-7	CASSHDSYEQYF	TGTGCCAGCAGTCATGACTCCTACGAGCAGTACTTC
TRBV7-9	NA	TRBD1	TRBJ1-4	CASSGQALTNEKLFF	TGTGCCAGCAGTGGACAGGCCCTGACTAATGAAAAACTGTTTTTT
TRBV4-3	NA	TRBD2	TRBJ2-1	CASSQTSGGADEQFF	TGCGCCAGCAGCCAGACTAGCGGGGGGGCGGATGAGCAGTTCTTC
TRBV4-1	once	TRBD2	TRBJ2-1	CASSPYSGGDEQFF	TGCGCCAGCAGTCCATATAGCGGGGGCGACGAGCAGTTCTTC
TRBV7-9	once	NA	TRBJ2-5	CASRGETQYF	TGTGCCAGCAGAGGGGAGACCCAGTACTTC
TRBV2	NA	TRBD1	TRBJ1-2	CASSEAGMDRGYGYTF	TGTGCCAGCAGTGAAGCGGGGATGGACAGGGGCTATGGCTACACCTTC
TRBV7-9	NA	TRBD1	TRBJ1-1	CASSLGTGIEAFF	TGTGCCAGCAGCTTAGGGACAGGGATTGAAGCTTTCTTT
TRBV5-6	NA	NA	TRBJ1-1	CASSSNTEAFF	TGTGCCAGCAGCTCGAACACTGAAGCTTTCTTT
TRBV10-1	few	NA	TRBJ2-7	CASSDTSAGEQYF	TGCGCCAGCAGTGACACGTCCGCGGGCGAGCAGTACTTC
TRBV4-3	NA	TRBD2	TRBJ2-3	CASSHLFLAGGITDTQYF	TGCGCCAGCAGCCACCTTTTCCTAGCGGGGGGGATCACAGATACGCAGTATTTT
TRBV29-1	NA	NA	TRBJ2-7	CSVQFAQLPYEQYF	TGCAGCGTTCAATTCGCGCAGTTACCCTACGAGCAGTACTTC
TRBV5-4	NA	NA	TRBJ1-1	CASRDRNMNTEAFF	TGTGCCAGCAGGGACAGAAATATGAACACTGAGGCTTTCTTT
TRBV4-1	NA	TRBD1	TRBJ1-1	CASSQVGQAIEAFF	TGCGCCAGCAGCCAAGTGGGACAGGCCATTGAAGCTTTCTTT